Each of the 29 T cell receptor beta chains below was sequenced from the same sample in a study of CD8+ T cells in alopecia areata. It was cDNA, reverse transcribed from extracted RNA, that served as the sequencing template. The table came from immunoSEQ multiplex PCR; TCRdb's copy has only in-frame clones and leaves some out. In the table there are hundreds of thousands of clones, 65% to 70% of which are singletons. The sample consisted of CD4+ T cells sorted from blood, taken at week 0. The receptor source for this set is a human donor with alopecia areata.

The chain employs TRBV7-9 and TRBJ1-2, with D uncertain. The germline CDR1 and CDR2 sequences are SEHNR and FQNEAQ (reference sequence). Between the trimmed V and J ends, which lost 1 base and 3 bases, there was a span of 6 bases. This CDR3 has 13 amino acids. As DNA, the CDR3 is TGTGCCAGCAGCTTAGTGGCGGACTATGGCTACACCTTC. Translation gives CASSLVADYGYTF.

Comment on this clone: Within the sample, other DNA sequences also encode this same CDR3. The rearrangement joins TRBV5-1 to TRBJ2-7; D gene uncertain. The CDR3 runs 13 residues. Trimming took 1 base from V and 2 from J, leaving 7 bases between them. The germline V gene encodes CDR1 SGHRS and CDR2 YFSETQ. As DNA, the CDR3 is TGCGCCAGCAGCTTGTACGGAACCTACGAGCAGTACTTC. Protein: CASSLYGTYEQYF. The entire variable domain, with the rest obtained from reference TRBV5-1 and TRBJ2-7, is as follows: KAGVTQTPRYLIKTRGQQVTLSCSPISGHRSVSWYQQTPGQGLQFLFEYFSETQRNKGNFPGRFSGRQFSNSRSEMNVSTLELGDSALYLCASSLYGTYEQYFGPGTRLTVT.

The chain combines TRBV5-4 with TRBJ1-2, with 8 bases identical to TRBD1. The ends lost 4 bases at V and 8 bases at J; junction bases unmatched: 7. Germline CDR1 is SGHNT and CDR2 is YYREEE (reference sequence). This CDR3 spans 13 amino acids. The DNA of the CDR3 is TGTGCCAGCAGCCGACCGGGACAGGCGGGCTACACCTTC. It specifies CASSRPGQAGYTF.

This clone was seen only a few times. The chain combines TRBV5-6 with TRBJ2-2; 11 bases align to TRBD1. Losses at the gene ends were 4 bases for V and 6 bases for J; bases not matched to a gene: 5. This CDR3 comprises 15 residues. CDR1 is SGHDT and CDR2 is YYEEEE in the germline V gene. The CDR3 DNA sequence: TGTGCCAGCAGCCCGGACAGGGGGCTGGCCGGGGAGCTGTTTTTT. Its translation: CASSPDRGLAGELFF.

This clone was observed once. This chain joins TRBV4-2 and TRBJ2-1; 10 bases agree with TRBD2. CDR1 is LGHNA and CDR2 is YNFKEQ in the germline V gene. Trimming removed 0 bases from V and 4 bases from J; junction bases left unmatched: 6. The CDR3 loop spans 17 amino acids. CDR3 nucleotide sequence: TGTGCCAGCAGCCAAGATTTCCTAGCGGGGGCTTACAATGAGCAGTTCTTC. It specifies CASSQDFLAGAYNEQFF.

The genes are TRBV5-4 and TRBJ1-6; 11 bases are a match to TRBD1. J gave up 8 bases and V 7 bases, and 5 bases lay outside the gene matches. Germline V gives CDR1 SGHNT, CDR2 YYREEE (reference sequence). CDR3 length: 14 amino acids. The CDR3 reads CASQGQGAYSPLHF. The CDR3 DNA follows: TGTGCCAGCCAAGGACAGGGGGCTTATTCACCCCTCCACTTT.

This clone was seen a handful of times. This rearrangement joins TRBV6-5 to TRBJ2-3; D not certain. Trimming pared 0 bases from V and 0 bases from J, leaving 10 bases between. Per germline, CDR1 MNHEY and CDR2 SVGAGI. CDR3 length equals 16 residues. The CDR3 DNA is TGTGCCAGCAGTTACTCGACTTCGGCCAGCACAGATACGCAGTATTTT. Its translation: CASSYSTSASTDTQYF.

The rearrangement uses TRBV20-1 and TRBJ2-1; D not certain. This CDR3 has 11 residues. V gave up 6 bases and J gave up 8 bases, with 11 bases separating them. CDR1 is DFQATT, CDR2 SNEGSKA, per germline (reference sequence). The CDR3 reads CSAEVVDEQFF. CDR3 sequence (DNA): TGCAGTGCAGAGGTGGTGGATGAGCAGTTCTTC.

The chain is built from TRBV19 and TRBJ2-7, with 8 positions matching TRBD2. The CDR3 sequence is 13 residues long. Germline-derived CDR1 and CDR2 are LNHDA and SQIVND (reference sequence). V was pared by 7 bases and J by 6 bases, with 8 bases of the junction left unmatched. For the CDR3, the DNA is TGTGCCAGTAAGGGACTAGACAGTCGCGAGCAGTACTTC. It is translated as CASKGLDSREQYF.

As to this clone: The germline gene is not matched at one end of the junction; a read error may be the cause. This rearrangement joins TRBV7-7 to TRBJ2-3, with 7 bases aligning to TRBD1. This CDR3 has 12 amino acids. Germline V CDR1 and CDR2: SSHAT, FNYEAQ (reference sequence). The DNA for the CDR3 is TGTGCTAGCAGCCAGGGGGCAGATACGCAGTATTTT. It codes for CASSQGADTQYF.

The rearrangement joins TRBV6-5 to TRBJ2-4; D remains unclear. CDR3 length: 11 amino acids. The germline V gene has CDR1 MNHEY and CDR2 SVGAGI. V lost 7 bases, J lost 6 bases, and 7 bases lay in between. CDR3 DNA sequence: TGTGCCAGCACCCAAGGAAACATTCAGTACTTC. This codes for CASTQGNIQYF.

The chain is built from TRBV10-3 and TRBJ2-3; TRBD2 agrees at 13 bases. The CDR3 extends over 14 amino acids. The ends lost 4 bases at V and 5 bases at J; junction bases unmatched: 0. Germline values: CDR1 ENHRY, CDR2 SYGVKD. The CDR3 bases are TGTGCCATCAGTGGGACTAGCGGGGGAGATACGCAGTATTTT. This translates into CAISGTSGGDTQYF.

V usage is TRBV27 and J usage is TRBJ1-1; 7 nucleotides match TRBD1. Germline CDR1 and CDR2: MNHEY and SMNVEV (reference sequence). Trimming removed 5 bases from V and 1 base from J; junction bases left unmatched: 10. This CDR3 region has 16 residues. The CDR3: CASSRGDRVTNTEAFF. CDR3 in DNA: TGTGCCAGCAGTCGAGGAGACAGGGTGACGAACACTGAAGCTTTCTTT.

This clone has only a few counts. The chain combines TRBV6-1 with TRBJ1-1, with D tentatively TRBD1 (5 bases). The V end was cut by 6 bases, the J end by 4 bases, with 9 bases between. The V gene's germline CDR1 is MNHNS and CDR2 SASEGT. This CDR3 spans 12 amino acids. The CDR3, as DNA: TGTGCCAGCAGGAAGGGGAGCACTGAAGCTTTCTTT. It specifies CASRKGSTEAFF.

This sequence joins TRBV11-2 and TRBJ2-7, with 7 positions matching TRBD1. This CDR3 has 15 amino acids. Germline V gives CDR1 SGHAT, CDR2 FQNNGV. The junction had 9 bases not matched to a gene; V was cut back by 3 bases and J by 4 bases. CDR3 sequence reads: CASSFRPGGPYEQYF. Written as DNA, the CDR3 is TGTGCCAGCAGCTTCCGTCCAGGGGGTCCGTACGAGCAGTACTTC.

The rearrangement joins TRBV7-6 to TRBJ2-5; 7 bases align to TRBD1. Germline V CDR1 and CDR2: SGHVS, FNYEAQ. The CDR3 runs 17 residues. The junction had 11 bases not matched to a gene; V was cut back by 2 bases and J by 2 bases. DNA for the CDR3: TGTGCCAGCAGCTTACGGTTTGTCGGCAGGGGGCAAGAGACCCAGTACTTC. Its translation: CASSLRFVGRGQETQYF. Full variable domain (remainder filled in from reference TRBV7-6 and TRBJ2-5): GAGVSQSPRYKVTKRGQDVALRCDPISGHVSLYWYRQALGQGPEFLTYFNYEAQQDKSGLPNDRFSAERPEGSISTLTIQRTEQRDSAMYRCASSLRFVGRGQETQYFGPGTRLLVL.

The J gene is TRBJ2-5, the V gene TRBV6-5; 10 nucleotides match TRBD2. The V and J ends lost 5 bases and 3 bases, in that order; junction bases with no gene match: 3. Germline V lookup: CDR1 MNHEY, CDR2 SVGAGI. The CDR3 has 14 residues. CDR3 amino acids: CASSRGLAEETQYF. CDR3 nucleotides: TGTGCCAGCAGTCGAGGACTAGCGGAAGAGACCCAGTACTTC.

The gene calls are TRBV4-2 and TRBJ1-1; D is unresolved. V lost 1 base and J 5 bases, leaving 14 bases between the germline ends. The CDR3 has 15 amino acids. Germline V gene data show CDR1 as LGHNA and CDR2 as YNFKEQ. The CDR3 coding sequence is TGTGCCAGCAGCCAAGGTTTTTACGGGGAAACTGAAGCTTTCTTT. Amino acid sequence: CASSQGFYGETEAFF.

This chain joins TRBV5-1 and TRBJ2-7; 8 nucleotides line up with TRBD1. Germline CDR1 and CDR2: SGHRS and YFSETQ. The CDR3 covers 14 residues. Unmatched junction bases numbered 2, after V lost 2 bases and J lost 1 base. CDR3 sequence: CASSFGTGSYEQYF. In DNA form, the CDR3 reads TGCGCCAGCAGCTTCGGGACAGGATCCTACGAGCAGTACTTC.

This clone was seen more than once but under ten times. The chain has TRBV29-1 and TRBJ2-7; the D is unclear. V was shortened by 2 bases and J by 3 bases, with 17 bases between the two germline ends. Germline V lookup: CDR1 SQVTM, CDR2 ANQGSEA. This CDR3 has 15 residues. DNA of the CDR3: TGCAGCGTTGAATTGGTCAGGCTAATGGGCTACGAGCAGTACTTC. Translating it yields CSVELVRLMGYEQYF.

The V gene is TRBV30, the J gene TRBJ1-4; D is perhaps TRBD1 (5 bases). Trimming cost V 4 bases and J 4 bases, with 13 bases left between them. The CDR3 length is 14 residues. Germline CDR1 GTSNPN, CDR2 SVGIG (reference sequence). The CDR3 here is CAWTQGRFNEKLFF. The DNA of the CDR3 is TGTGCCTGGACCCAGGGACGGTTTAATGAAAAACTGTTTTTT.

The V gene is TRBV10-3, the J gene TRBJ2-5; 8 nucleotides agree with TRBD2. This CDR3 is built from 17 residues. The germline gives CDR1 ENHRY, CDR2 SYGVKD. Trimming removed 0 bases from V and 1 base from J; junction bases left unmatched: 7. CDR3: CAISESLRAGGQETQYF. CDR3 bases: TGTGCCATCAGTGAGTCCCTTCGGGCGGGGGGCCAAGAGACCCAGTACTTC.

This chain uses TRBV11-2 with TRBJ1-6; D unresolved. With 1 base removed from V and 5 bases from J, the gap between germline ends came to 6 bases. This CDR3 has 14 amino acids. The germline gives CDR1 SGHAT, CDR2 FQNNGV. The CDR3 loop is CASSLASHNSPLHF. The CDR3, as DNA: TGTGCCAGCAGCTTAGCGAGCCATAATTCACCCCTCCACTTT.

The chain employs TRBV2 and TRBJ2-3, with D uncertain. This CDR3 has 14 residues. The V and J ends lost 6 bases and 2 bases respectively, with 12 bases between them. Germline V gene lookup returns CDR1 SNHLY and CDR2 FYNNEI. The CDR3 DNA follows: TGTGCCAGCAGACGCCGGGCCGCCACAGATACGCAGTATTTT. Translating gives CASRRRAATDTQYF.

The chain uses TRBV25-1 and TRBJ2-1; 8 nucleotides align to TRBD1. CDR1 MGHDK and CDR2 SYGVNS come from the germline V gene. The ends lost 5 bases at V and 9 bases at J; junction bases unmatched: 9. The CDR3 contains 14 residues. CDR3 protein: CASSPRTGIGEQFF. CDR3 bases: TGTGCCAGCAGTCCCCGGACAGGGATCGGTGAGCAGTTCTTC. Drawing the rest from reference TRBV25-1 and TRBJ2-1, the complete variable domain is EADIYQTPRYLVIGTGKKITLECSQTMGHDKMYWYQQDPGMELHLIHYSYGVNSTEKGDLSSESTVSRIRTEHFPLTLESARPSHTSQYLCASSPRTGIGEQFFGPGTRLTVL.

The rearrangement links TRBV15 to TRBJ2-7, with 12 bases matching TRBD1. This CDR3 region has 15 residues. With V trimmed by 5 bases and J by 0 bases, 2 bases remained unmatched. The germline V gene has CDR1 LNHNV and CDR2 YYDKDF (reference sequence). The CDR3 DNA reads TGTGCCACCAGCCCGGGACAGGGGGCCTCCTACGAGCAGTACTTC. Amino acid sequence: CATSPGQGASYEQYF.

The CDR3 nucleotides are TGTGCCAGCAGCGTAGTAACAGGGATATCCTACAATGAGCAGTTCTTC. Translation gives CASSVVTGISYNEQFF. The chain joins TRBV9 to TRBJ2-1; D perhaps matches TRBD1 (6 bases). The V gene's germline CDR1 is SGDLS and CDR2 YYNGEE. Trimming took off 0 bases at V and 1 base at J, with 11 bases between the two ends. This CDR3 has 16 residues.

For the CDR3, the DNA is TGTGCCAGCAGCTTCAGGACTAGCGGCCAAGAGACCCAGTACTTC. Its translation: CASSFRTSGQETQYF. V usage is TRBV7-9 and J usage is TRBJ2-5; TRBD2 agrees at 10 bases. V shed 3 bases, J shed 1 base, and the junction held 2 bases outside the gene matches. This CDR3 spans 15 amino acids. Germline loops: CDR1 SEHNR, CDR2 FQNEAQ (reference sequence). Drawing the rest from reference TRBV7-9 and TRBJ2-5, the complete variable domain is DTGVSQNPRHKITKRGQNVTFRCDPISEHNRLYWYRQTLGQGPEFLTYFQNEAQLEKSRLLSDRFSAERPKGSFSTLEIQRTEQGDSAMYLCASSFRTSGQETQYFGPGTRLLVL.

Only a few counts were recorded for this clone. The genes are TRBV30 and TRBJ1-3; possibly TRBD1 for D (5 bases). The CDR3 runs to 14 residues. Germline CDR1 GTSNPN, CDR2 SVGIG (reference sequence). V was trimmed by 0 bases and J by 7 bases, leaving 13 bases between them. This CDR3 reads CAWSVRGRTNTIYF. The CDR3 DNA is TGTGCCTGGAGTGTAAGGGGACGGACGAACACCATATATTTT.